The 14 T cell receptor beta chains given below trace back to one sample, sequenced in a study of cytomegalovirus exposure and HLA in healthy donors (dated by TCRdb to 2015 to 2018). The library was built by means of the immunoSEQ multiplex PCR assay. For the multiplex PCR, a mixture combining 60 forward primers for TCR Vbeta segments and 13 reverse primers for TCR Jbeta segments was used. Sourced from immuneACCESS, this table was stored by TCRdb with only in-frame sequences that have V and J called. A share of the clones is absent; for the studies checked, an unresolved V gene accounts for under half, and the remainder has no known explanation. Here the sample has some 180,000 clones; about 82% occur a single time. In total, the top ten clones hold 2.3% of the sample. The sequencing sample was made of PBMCs. The receptors were gathered from a woman in her 50s in good health and CMV-seronegative.

The chain combines TRBV7-2 with TRBJ2-7, with 7 bases identical to TRBD1. The germline gives CDR1 SGHTA, CDR2 FQGNSA. With 5 bases clipped from V and 4 bases from J, the junction kept 17 bases outside the gene matches. This CDR3 has 17 amino acids. CDR3 coding DNA: TGTGCCAGCAGCAACCACTTCAAGGACAGGTTCCAATACGAGCAGTACTTC. Its protein product is CASSNHFKDRFQYEQYF.

This clone has more than one count but fewer than ten. V usage is TRBV27 and J usage is TRBJ2-1; 9 bases fit TRBD2. Germline V gene lookup returns CDR1 MNHEY and CDR2 SMNVEV (reference sequence). Losses at the gene ends were 4 bases for V and 8 bases for J; bases not matched to a gene: 15. This CDR3 comprises 17 residues. The chain's CDR3 is CASSSRNPSGILDEQFF. The DNA for the CDR3 is TGTGCCAGCAGTTCCCGTAACCCTAGCGGGATATTAGATGAGCAGTTCTTC.

The V gene is TRBV28, the J gene TRBJ1-2, with 7 nucleotides matching TRBD1. The CDR3 totals 12 residues. CDR1 and CDR2 from the germline V gene are MDHEN and SYDVKM. V trimming: 7 bases; J trimming: 8 bases; junction bases outside the gene matches: 7. The CDR3 protein is CASTTLRGGYTF. The CDR3 bases are TGTGCCAGCACCACCCTCAGGGGGGGCTACACCTTC.

The rearrangement links TRBV27 to TRBJ2-7; 16 bases fit TRBD2. CDR1 MNHEY and CDR2 SMNVEV come from the germline V gene (reference sequence). This CDR3 has 17 amino acids. Trimming at V came to 4 bases and at J to 2 bases, leaving 5 bases not matched to a gene. The CDR3 here is CASSSGLAGGTPYEQYF. The CDR3 DNA follows: TGTGCCAGCAGTTCGGGACTAGCGGGAGGGACTCCCTACGAGCAGTACTTC.

In DNA form, the CDR3 reads TGTGCCAGTAGTACCCCGGGAGTGGGGGGAACCGGGGAGCTGTTTTTT. Protein: CASSTPGVGGTGELFF. The chain has TRBV19 and TRBJ2-2; D might be TRBD2 (6 bases). The V end was cut by 4 bases, the J end by 5 bases, with 17 bases between. This CDR3 comprises 16 residues. CDR1 and CDR2 (germline): LNHDA, SQIVND (reference sequence).

This clone has a single count. CDR3 sequence reads: CASSLYDIRGYEQYF. CDR3 bases: TGTGCCAGCAGTTTATACGACATCAGGGGGTACGAGCAGTACTTC. The chain employs TRBV28 and TRBJ2-7; 7 bases match TRBD1. Germline V CDR1 and CDR2: MDHEN, SYDVKM. The CDR3 runs 15 residues. V was clipped by 1 base and J by 4 bases; unmatched bases: 7.

The chain carries TRBV19 and TRBJ1-2; D may be TRBD1 (6 bases). The ends were cut back, 3 bases at V and 1 base at J, with 12 bases in the middle. Per the germline V gene, CDR1 is LNHDA and CDR2 is SQIVND (reference sequence). The CDR3 extends over 15 amino acids. The CDR3 reads CASSIDRRGNYGYTF. CDR3 in DNA: TGTGCCAGTAGTATCGACAGGAGAGGTAACTATGGCTACACCTTC.

The chain couples TRBV5-1 to TRBJ2-1, with D tentatively TRBD1 (6 bases). CDR1 and CDR2 (germline): SGHRS, YFSETQ. The CDR3 has 15 residues. Trimming took 5 bases from V and 7 from J, leaving 19 bases between them. CDR3 DNA sequence: TGCGCCAGCAGGGATGGGGGCCTAGAATTTAATGAGCAGTTCTTC. Its translation is CASRDGGLEFNEQFF. Full variable domain (rest looked up from reference TRBV5-1 and TRBJ2-1): KAGVTQTPRYLIKTRGQQVTLSCSPISGHRSVSWYQQTPGQGLQFLFEYFSETQRNKGNFPGRFSGRQFSNSRSEMNVSTLELGDSALYLCASRDGGLEFNEQFFGPGTRLTVL.

V gene TRBV7-2 combines with J gene TRBJ2-7, with a weak D call TRBD2 (5 bases). CDR1 SGHTA and CDR2 FQGNSA come from the germline V gene. V lost 5 bases and J lost 3, with 11 bases in between. CDR3 size: 13 residues. CDR3 protein: CASSKRAVYEQYF. DNA for the CDR3: TGTGCCAGCAGCAAGAGGGCGGTCTACGAGCAGTACTTC.

The gene calls are TRBV20-1 and TRBJ1-3, with D maybe TRBD1 (5 bases). This CDR3 contains 10 residues. The ends were cut back, 5 bases at V and 12 bases at J, with 11 bases in the middle. Germline V gene data show CDR1 as DFQATT and CDR2 as SNEGSKA (reference sequence). For the CDR3, the DNA is TGCAGTGCTCTAAGGGACTTCATATATTTT. Amino acid sequence: CSALRDFIYF.

In its sample, this clone was seen a few times. The chain carries TRBV28 and TRBJ2-5; D might be TRBD1 (5 bases). Trimming took 2 bases from V and 5 from J, leaving 15 bases between them. The CDR3 is 15 amino acids. Per germline, CDR1 MDHEN and CDR2 SYDVKM. CDR3 DNA sequence: TGTGCCAGCAGTTTACCAGCTCCGGCAGGGGAGACCCAGTACTTC. This codes for CASSLPAPAGETQYF. Variable domain in full (rest from reference TRBV28 and TRBJ2-5): DVKVTQSSRYLVKRTGEKVFLECVQDMDHENMFWYRQDPGLGLRLIYFSYDVKMKEKGDIPEGYSVSREKKERFSLILESASTNQTSMYLCASSLPAPAGETQYFGPGTRLLVL.

The table lists this clone with a count of one. The chain has TRBV6-1 and TRBJ2-2, with 8 bases identical to TRBD1. The CDR3 sequence is 15 residues long. V trimming: 6 bases; J trimming: 3 bases; junction bases outside the gene matches: 6. Germline values: CDR1 MNHNS, CDR2 SASEGT. In DNA, the CDR3 is TGTGCCAGCAGCCCCCGGGACAGGTACACCGGGGAGCTGTTTTTT. Translated, it gives CASSPRDRYTGELFF.

This clone was seen only once. The rearrangement links TRBV21-1 to TRBJ2-6; TRBD1 is the table's D call, not checked against the DNA. TRBV21-1 is listed as a pseudogene. The length of the CDR3 is 19 residues. CDR3 sequence (DNA): TGTGCCAGCAGCTTCCGGGACAGGGTGTTACTCTCTGGGGCCAACGTCCTGACTTTC. Its translation: CASSFRDRVLLSGANVLTF.

The gene calls are TRBV18 and TRBJ1-1; D unclear. Between the trimmed V and J ends, which lost 0 bases and 3 bases, there was a span of 5 bases. The CDR3 length is 13 residues. The germline V gene has CDR1 KGHSH and CDR2 LQKENI. The DNA of the CDR3 is TGTGCCAGCTCACCACCAGCGCACACTGAAGCTTTCTTT. Residues: CASSPPAHTEAFF.